Presented here are 21 T cell receptor beta chains from one specimen sequenced in a study of patients and donors after allogeneic stem cell transplantation. TCRdb re-derived calls from the RT-PCR reads in MiXCR, one entry per CDR3 protein. The sample holds 190,000 or so distinct CDR3 sequences, approximately 41% seen once. The sequencing sample was made of blood, either unsorted or a sorted T cell fraction (not recorded which). The receptors originated from a human donor who was either an allogeneic HSCT recipient or a stem cell or donor lymphocyte infusion donor (not recorded which). It is not recorded whose cells these are; they may come from a transplant donor.

The gene calls are TRBV2 and TRBJ2-1, with 11 positions matching TRBD2. Looked up from germline, CDR1 is SNHLY and CDR2 is FYNNEI. The CDR3 has 16 amino acids. The junction had 7 bases not matched to a gene; V was cut back by 5 bases and J by 4 bases. The CDR3 loop is CASSISGRAFYNEQFF. DNA for the CDR3: TGTGCCAGCAGTATTAGCGGGAGGGCCTTTTACAATGAGCAGTTCTTC.

The rearrangement links TRBV6-5 to TRBJ2-5, with 9 bases fitting TRBD2. CDR1 and CDR2 from the germline V gene are MNHEY and SVGAGI. The CDR3 runs to 17 residues. The V and J ends lost 4 bases and 3 bases, in that order; junction bases with no gene match: 12. This CDR3 is CASSLLPSRLAEETQYF. In DNA, the CDR3 is TGTGCCAGCAGTTTACTACCCTCCAGACTAGCGGAAGAGACCCAGTACTTC.

The chain couples TRBV7-2 to TRBJ2-3, with TRBD2 identical over 13 bases. V lost 6 bases to trimming and J lost 5 bases; unmatched junction nucleotides: 8. This CDR3 comprises 16 residues. Germline CDR1 is SGHTA and CDR2 is FQGNSA. The CDR3 DNA reads TGTGCCAGCAGGGTTACTAGCGGGAGGGCCGAAGATACGCAGTATTTT. Amino acid sequence: CASRVTSGRAEDTQYF. The whole variable domain, remainder taken from reference TRBV7-2 and TRBJ2-3, is GAGVSQSPSNKVTEKGKDVELRCDPISGHTALYWYRQSLGQGLEFLIYFQGNSAPDKSGLPSDRFSAERTGGSVSTLTIQRTQQEDSAVYLCASRVTSGRAEDTQYFGPGTRLTVL.

The chain uses TRBV20-1 and TRBJ2-4; TRBD1 agrees at 7 bases. The CDR3 is 15 amino acids. CDR1 DFQATT and CDR2 SNEGSKA come from the germline V gene (reference sequence). Trimming removed 3 bases from V and 5 bases from J; junction bases left unmatched: 10. The CDR3 protein is CSASWGQIAENIQYF. DNA of the CDR3: TGCAGTGCTAGTTGGGGACAGATAGCTGAAAACATTCAGTACTTC.

The DNA of the CDR3 is TGTGCCAGCAAAAGGACAGAAGAAGCTTTCTTT. Translating gives CASKRTEEAFF. The chain uses TRBV12-3 or TRBV12-4 and TRBJ1-1; perhaps TRBD1 as D (6 bases). V lost 7 bases and J lost 8, with 11 bases in between. CDR3 length: 11 residues.

The chain's CDR3 is CASRSRGGGGTDTQYF. In DNA form, the CDR3 reads TGTGCCAGCAGATCCCGGGGCGGAGGCGGCACAGATACGCAGTATTTT. The chain couples TRBV6-5 to TRBJ2-3; D is possibly TRBD1 or TRBD2 (5 bases each). The CDR3 is 16 amino acids. V lost 6 bases and J lost 1, with 17 bases in between. Germline V gives CDR1 MNHEY, CDR2 SVGAGI.

There are a few counts of this clonotype. The chain carries TRBV24-1 and TRBJ2-1; TRBD2 agrees at 10 bases. J lost 4 bases, V lost 12 bases, and 8 bases had no gene match. The CDR3 runs to 14 residues. Germline lookup yields CDR1 KGHDR and CDR2 SFDVKD. The CDR3 is CAVLSGRGYNEQFF. The CDR3 DNA reads as TGTGCCGTACTAAGCGGGAGGGGGTACAATGAGCAGTTCTTC.

The chain combines TRBV15 with TRBJ2-7; D could derive from TRBD1 or TRBD2 (5 bases each). The CDR3 totals 11 residues. The germline CDR1 and CDR2 sequences are LNHNV and YYDKDF (reference sequence). V lost 11 bases to trimming and J lost 5 bases, with 13 bases between them. The CDR3 spells CAAGRDHEQYF. The CDR3 DNA sequence: TGTGCCGCAGGCAGGGACCACGAGCAGTACTTC.

The V and J genes are TRBV20-1 and TRBJ2-7, with a possible D match to TRBD2 (6 bases). CDR3 size: 13 residues. Germline lookup yields CDR1 DFQATT and CDR2 SNEGSKA (reference sequence). Trimming pared 5 bases from V and 4 bases from J, leaving 15 bases between. CDR3 DNA sequence: TGCAGTGCTTCAACCGGGACTCAGTACGAGCAGTACTTC. This sequence encodes CSASTGTQYEQYF.

This clonotype was found many times. CDR3 sequence reads: CASSFQGSGNTIYF. DNA of the CDR3: TGTGCCAGCAGTTTCCAAGGGTCTGGAAACACCATATATTTT. The V gene is TRBV12-3 or TRBV12-4, the J gene TRBJ1-3; unclear D gene. This CDR3 has 14 residues. Trimming took off 3 bases at V and 1 base at J, with 7 bases between the two ends.

V gene TRBV5-1 combines with J gene TRBJ1-1; 9 nucleotides line up with TRBD1. This CDR3 contains 14 residues. J was trimmed by 11 bases and V by 0 bases; bases with no gene match: 8. Germline CDR1 is SGHRS and CDR2 is YFSETQ. CDR3 DNA sequence: TGCGCCAGCAGCTTGGCATTGGGACAGGGCGATGCTTTCTTT. Protein sequence: CASSLALGQGDAFF.

This clonotype occurred a few times. CDR3 protein: CASSLEVRTYEQYF. For the CDR3, the DNA is TGTGCCAGCAGTTTAGAGGTCAGGACCTACGAGCAGTACTTC. The chain uses TRBV12-3 or TRBV12-4 and TRBJ2-7; no definite D call. V dropped 1 base and J dropped 2 bases, with 9 bases sitting between them. CDR3 length: 14 residues.

This clonotype appeared a few times. The chain recombines TRBV25-1 with TRBJ2-3; 9 bases line up with TRBD2. Germline V lookup: CDR1 MGHDK, CDR2 SYGVNS. V was clipped by 5 bases and J by 4 bases; unmatched bases: 4. CDR3 length equals 14 residues. In DNA form, the CDR3 reads TGTGCCAGCAGTTTAGCGGGAGCCCCAGATACGCAGTATTTT. It yields the protein CASSLAGAPDTQYF.

V usage is TRBV11-2 and J usage is TRBJ1-6; 8 bases align to TRBD1. This CDR3 has 14 amino acids. V was clipped by 4 bases and J by 9 bases; unmatched bases: 5. In germline, CDR1 is SGHAT, CDR2 FQNNGV. The DNA for the CDR3 is TGTGCCAGCAGCTATGACAGGGGCGGTTCACCCCTCCACTTT. It specifies CASSYDRGGSPLHF.

The rearrangement links TRBV12-3 or TRBV12-4 to TRBJ1-6; perhaps TRBD1 as D (5 bases). CDR3 length equals 17 residues. Trimming took 6 bases from V and 9 from J, leaving 24 bases between them. This chain's CDR3 is CASRPTTTKGKSSPLHF. The DNA of the CDR3 is TGTGCCAGCAGGCCGACAACTACAAAGGGGAAGAGTTCACCCCTCCACTTT.

The rearrangement joins TRBV15 to TRBJ2-7, with TRBD2 as a possible D gene (5 bases). V lost 0 bases and J lost 5, with 14 bases in between. Germline values: CDR1 LNHNV, CDR2 YYDKDF (reference sequence). CDR3 length: 15 residues. The CDR3 is CATSRDEETNDEQYF. The DNA of the CDR3 is TGTGCCACCAGCAGAGATGAGGAGACTAACGACGAGCAGTACTTC.

The chain recombines TRBV14 with TRBJ2-7; D is perhaps TRBD1 (5 bases). The CDR3 spans 19 residues. Trimming pared 3 bases from V and 0 bases from J, leaving 24 bases between. The germline CDR1 and CDR2 sequences are SGHDN and FVKESK. CDR3 DNA: TGTGCCAGCAGCCAGGGATGGACGAAATCAGGGATGAGCTCCTACGAGCAGTACTTC. This gives the protein CASSQGWTKSGMSSYEQYF.

This clonotype occurred many times. This rearrangement joins TRBV7-9 to TRBJ1-1; D is undetermined. CDR1 is SEHNR, CDR2 FQNEAQ, per germline (reference sequence). The V gene lost 6 bases and the J gene lost 4 bases, with 6 bases spanning the gap. CDR3 length: 11 residues. The CDR3 DNA reads as TGTGCCAGCAGTCCTTCCACTGAAGCTTTCTTT. Protein: CASSPSTEAFF.

The chain recombines TRBV9 with TRBJ2-1, with 9 bases aligning to TRBD1. The CDR3 is made up of 15 amino acids. With V trimmed by 4 bases and J by 5 bases, 7 bases remained unmatched. Germline CDR1 is SGDLS and CDR2 is YYNGEE. The CDR3 nucleotides read TGTGCCAGCAGCAACCCCGGGACAGGGAACAATGAGCAGTTCTTC. Translation: CASSNPGTGNNEQFF.

The V and J genes are TRBV12-3 or TRBV12-4 and TRBJ2-7; 8 bases match TRBD1. The CDR3 has 13 residues. Trimming removed 6 bases from V and 2 bases from J; junction bases left unmatched: 3. Written as DNA, the CDR3 is TGTGCCAGCAGAAGGACAGGGCCCTACGAGCAGTACTTC. It codes for CASRRTGPYEQYF.

This chain joins TRBV6-2 or TRBV6-3 and TRBJ1-1; D remains ambiguous. The length of the CDR3 is 12 residues. Trimming removed 6 bases at V and 2 bases at J, with 7 bases between. CDR1 is MNHEY, CDR2 SVGEGT, per germline. CDR3 sequence: CASSEHNTEAFF. In nucleotides, the CDR3 is TGTGCCAGCAGCGAGCATAACACTGAAGCTTTCTTT.